This TCR beta chain was captured by sequencing in a study of blood T cell repertoires in COVID-19. Background on the study: Acute and convalescent COVID-19 specimens originated in the United States, Italy and Spain.

The CDR3 sequence is 14 residues long. In germline, CDR1 is SGHKS, CDR2 YYEKEE (reference sequence). The germline V and J ends were trimmed by 4 bases and 2 bases, with 11 bases remaining between them. In the original workflow: The authors estimated nucleated cell counts from reference gene primer amplification. Clones were sequenced by immunoSEQ multiplex PCR, and TCRdb holds only the in-frame ones, with some missing. V, J and clone size derive from that table, while D and trimming were established from the DNA sequence. In the table there are 220,000 or so clones, around 83% of which are singletons.

This rearrangement joins TRBV5-5 to TRBJ2-3, with D possibly TRBD1 on 5 matching bases. The sequencing input was peripheral blood. This clonotype was sampled from a middle-aged man who had recovered from COVID-19. In DNA form, the CDR3 reads TGTGCCAGCAGCCACACAGGTCCCACAGATACGCAGTATTTT. Translating it yields CASSHTGPTDTQYF. Complete variable domain (other parts from reference TRBV5-5 and TRBJ2-3): DAGVTQSPTHLIKTRGQQVTLRCSPISGHKSVSWYQQVLGQGPQFIFQYYEKEERGRGNFPDRFSARQFPNYSSELNVNALLLGDSALYLCASSHTGPTDTQYFGPGTRLTVL.